This passage covers 11 T cell receptor beta chains from one sample sequenced in a study of T cells in Graves' hyperthyroidism and ophthalmopathy. TCR beta CDR3 regions were amplified from RNA transcripts. The HTBI primer set was used in a first-round RT-PCR of the TCR CDR3. TCRdb re-derived calls from the multiplex PCR reads in MiXCR, one entry per CDR3 protein. Here the sample spans 250,000 to 300,000 distinct CDR3 sequences, approximately 13% being singletons. The specimen was blood. These receptors were taken from a woman aged 40 to 50 with Graves' hyperthyroidism.

The chain carries TRBV19 and TRBJ2-1; D unresolved. Per the germline V gene, CDR1 is LNHDA and CDR2 is SQIVND (reference sequence). The CDR3 runs 13 residues. V was shortened by 3 bases and J by 4 bases, with 7 bases between the two germline ends. The CDR3 spells CASSIIEYNEQFF. For the CDR3, the DNA is TGTGCCAGTAGTATCATAGAATACAATGAGCAGTTCTTC.

This clonotype was counted at least ten times. The chain's CDR3 is CASSATSNTEAFF. CDR3 nucleotides: TGTGCCAGCAGCGCGACAAGTAACACTGAAGCTTTCTTT. This chain connects TRBV9 to TRBJ1-1; D is uncertain. Trimming took off 3 bases at V and 2 bases at J, with 8 bases between the two ends. CDR1 and CDR2 from the germline V gene are SGDLS and YYNGEE. The CDR3 covers 13 residues. Variable domain in full (rest from reference TRBV9 and TRBJ1-1): DSGVTQTPKHLITATGQRVTLRCSPRSGDLSVYWYQQSLDQGLQFLIQYYNGEERAKGNILERFSAQQFPDLHSELNLSSLELGDSALYFCASSATSNTEAFFGQGTRLTVV.

This clonotype has only one observation. This rearrangement joins TRBV7-2 to TRBJ2-2, with TRBD2 matching 12 bases. V lost 5 bases to trimming and J lost 4 bases; unmatched junction nucleotides: 17. The CDR3 covers 20 residues. Germline V CDR1 and CDR2: SGHTA, FQGNSA. Here the CDR3 reads CASSLRGLAGRSLVTGELFF. The CDR3 nucleotides are TGTGCCAGCAGCCTTAGAGGACTAGCGGGACGCTCTCTGGTCACCGGGGAGCTGTTTTTT.

This clonotype was seen ten or more times. The gene calls are TRBV7-9 and TRBJ2-7, with TRBD2 matching over 13 bases. The CDR3 loop spans 16 amino acids. Germline CDR1 and CDR2: SEHNR and FQNEAQ (reference sequence). V gave up 5 bases and J gave up 5 bases; unmatched junction bases: 9. CDR3 loop: CASSRGLAGAKDEQYF. The CDR3 nucleotides are TGTGCCAGCAGCCGTGGACTAGCGGGAGCGAAAGACGAGCAGTACTTC.

The chain joins TRBV6-1 to TRBJ2-1; TRBD2 aligns across 8 bases. Per the germline V gene, CDR1 is MNHNS and CDR2 is SASEGT. The V segment lost 6 bases and the J segment 5 bases; nucleotides outside the gene matches: 12. The CDR3 sequence is 16 residues long. The CDR3 bases are TGTGCCAGCAGGGGATTAGCGGGACTTCAAAACAATGAGCAGTTCTTC. It codes for CASRGLAGLQNNEQFF.

Comments on this clonotype: This may come from a read error, since a much larger clone is one base off. The chain combines TRBV5-6 with TRBJ1-2, with D perhaps TRBD1 (5 bases). Per the germline V gene, CDR1 is SGHDT and CDR2 is YYEEEE. V dropped 4 bases and J dropped 4 bases, with 20 bases sitting between them. CDR3 length equals 16 residues. In nucleotides, the CDR3 is TGTGCCAGCAGCCTGGGACGGGTTAAAGTTGGCTATGGCTACACCTTC. It codes for CASSLGRVKVGYGYTF.

The chain employs TRBV13 and TRBJ2-2; tentatively, D is TRBD2 (5 bases). CDR1 is PRHDT, CDR2 FYEKMQ, per germline (reference sequence). The V end lost 8 bases, the J end lost 1 base, and 8 bases lay between the germline ends. This CDR3 is 13 amino acids long. In DNA form, the CDR3 reads TGTGCCAGCGCGGACTTGAACACCGGGGAGCTGTTTTTT. Encoded protein: CASADLNTGELFF.

This clonotype was seen ten or more times. This chain uses TRBV6-6 with TRBJ1-1, with D unresolved. Trimming cost V 2 bases and J 1 base, with 8 bases left between them. This CDR3 comprises 14 residues. Germline V lookup: CDR1 MNHNY, CDR2 SVGAGI (reference sequence). The CDR3 loop reads CASSYSGANTEAFF. Written as DNA, the CDR3 is TGTGCCAGCAGTTACAGTGGAGCGAACACTGAAGCTTTCTTT.

This clonotype appeared many times. The J gene is TRBJ2-5, the V gene TRBV9, with 11 bases matching TRBD2. The CDR3 totals 15 residues. Germline V lookup: CDR1 SGDLS, CDR2 YYNGEE. J was trimmed by 3 bases and V by 3 bases; bases with no gene match: 4. The CDR3: CASSGTSGQKETQYF. In DNA, the CDR3 is TGTGCCAGCAGCGGGACTAGCGGGCAAAAAGAGACCCAGTACTTC.

This clonotype has at least ten counts. The rearrangement joins TRBV10-3 to TRBJ2-2; TRBD1 agrees at 8 bases. This CDR3 contains 16 residues. After removal of 6 bases from V and 1 base from J, the junction contained 7 bases not matched to a gene. Germline assignment: CDR1 ENHRY and CDR2 SYGVKD. The CDR3 region is CAISRQGMRNTGELFF. The CDR3 DNA sequence: TGTGCCATCAGCCGACAGGGGATGAGGAACACCGGGGAGCTGTTTTTT.

The rearrangement uses TRBV28 and TRBJ1-2; 8 nucleotides align to TRBD1. This CDR3 spans 14 amino acids. V lost 6 bases to trimming and J lost 10 bases; unmatched junction nucleotides: 13. CDR1 MDHEN and CDR2 SYDVKM come from the germline V gene. The CDR3 here is CASRSAGGAGDYTF. In nucleotides, the CDR3 is TGTGCCAGCAGATCGGCAGGGGGCGCGGGTGACTACACCTTC.